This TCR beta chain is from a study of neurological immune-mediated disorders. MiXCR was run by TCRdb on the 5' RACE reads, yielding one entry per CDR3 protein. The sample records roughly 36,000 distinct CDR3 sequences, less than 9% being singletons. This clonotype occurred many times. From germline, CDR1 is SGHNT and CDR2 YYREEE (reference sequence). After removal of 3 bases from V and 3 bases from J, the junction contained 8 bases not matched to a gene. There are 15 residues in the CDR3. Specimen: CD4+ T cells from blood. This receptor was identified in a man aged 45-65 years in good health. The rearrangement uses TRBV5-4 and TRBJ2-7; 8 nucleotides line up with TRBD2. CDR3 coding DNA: TGTGCCAGCAGCTCCTCAGGGGCGGGAGGCTACGAGCAGTACTTC. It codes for CASSSSGAGGYEQYF.